The 2 T cell receptor beta chains below come from one sample, sequenced in a study of shared clonotypes between healthy human individuals. Generated by immunoSEQ multiplex PCR, the TCRdb table keeps only in-frame clones and is missing some. Here the sample spans roughly 2,000,000 clones, 93% being singletons. CD45RO-negative, CCR7-positively selected cells formed the naive CD8 fraction, excluding terminally differentiated effector memory CD45RA+ cells. Material for sequencing was naive CD8+ T cells from PBMCs. These receptors all come from a man aged 18 to 35 in good health. Some clones in this sample may be carry-over from other donors' samples.

V is TRBV30 and J is TRBJ2-7; no firm D call. The germline V gene encodes CDR1 GTSNPN and CDR2 SVGIG (reference sequence). Trimming shortened V by 0 bases and J by 3 bases, and 9 bases separated the two germline ends. The CDR3 consists of 13 residues. CDR3 amino acids: CAWSVSEHYEQYF. DNA of the CDR3: TGTGCCTGGAGTGTAAGTGAACACTACGAGCAGTACTTC.

As concerns this clone: Other DNA sequences in the sample encode the same CDR3. This chain connects TRBV4-3 to TRBJ1-3, with TRBD1 as a possible D gene (5 bases). This CDR3 is 15 amino acids long. V shed 1 base and J shed 1 base, with 8 bases lying between them. Germline CDR1 and CDR2: LGHNA and YSLEER. CDR3 nucleotides: TGCGCCAGCAGCCAAGGAAGGGGATCTGGAAACACCATATATTTT. Translating it yields CASSQGRGSGNTIYF.